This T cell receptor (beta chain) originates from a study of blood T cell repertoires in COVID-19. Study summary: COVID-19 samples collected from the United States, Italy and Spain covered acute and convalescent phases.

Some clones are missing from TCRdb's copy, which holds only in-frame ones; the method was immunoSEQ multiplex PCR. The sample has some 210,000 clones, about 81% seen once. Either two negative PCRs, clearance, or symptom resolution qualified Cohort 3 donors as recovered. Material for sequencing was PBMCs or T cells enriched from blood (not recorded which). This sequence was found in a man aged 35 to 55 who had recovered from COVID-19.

CDR3 protein: CASSQRWTGGSNYGYTF. The DNA for the CDR3 is TGTGCCAGCAGCCAACGATGGACAGGGGGCTCGAACTATGGCTACACCTTC. The gene calls are TRBV3-1 (or the pseudogene TRBV3-2) and TRBJ1-2, with 11 bases aligning to TRBD1. The CDR3 is 17 amino acids. J gave up 2 bases and V 2 bases, and 7 bases lay outside the gene matches. Germline V gene sequence: CDR1 LGHDT, CDR2 YNNKEL (reference sequence).